This paragraph reports one T cell receptor (beta chain). No antigen is known for it. There are 15 residues in the CDR3. From germline, CDR1 is SNHLY and CDR2 FYNNEI. The germline V and J ends were trimmed by 5 bases and 5 bases, with 18 bases remaining between them. This record comes from a study of long-term antiretroviral therapy in people with HIV. Study summary: Earliest sampling preceded the 2015 immediate-ART recommendation by about a decade. Study-wide results and limits: Diversity rose after ART but stayed below transplant donor controls. All time points showed a repertoire dominated by clones expanded before ART.

Version v3.0 of the immunoSEQ assay was performed at survey level. Repertoires were generated with immunoSEQ multiplex PCR, while TCRdb's copy carries only in-frame clones and drops some. The table shows about 16,000 clones, with 60% to 80% occurring only once. The sequencing used unsorted PBMCs, collected 1.5 years before starting antiretroviral therapy. J is TRBJ1-1 and V is TRBV2, with TRBD1 as a possible D gene (6 bases). This sequence was found in a woman in her 50s with HIV. The CDR3 region has the DNA TGTGCCAGCAGTAGAAGGGACATTCGGAGAACTGAAGCTTTCTTT. Translation: CASSRRDIRRTEAFF.